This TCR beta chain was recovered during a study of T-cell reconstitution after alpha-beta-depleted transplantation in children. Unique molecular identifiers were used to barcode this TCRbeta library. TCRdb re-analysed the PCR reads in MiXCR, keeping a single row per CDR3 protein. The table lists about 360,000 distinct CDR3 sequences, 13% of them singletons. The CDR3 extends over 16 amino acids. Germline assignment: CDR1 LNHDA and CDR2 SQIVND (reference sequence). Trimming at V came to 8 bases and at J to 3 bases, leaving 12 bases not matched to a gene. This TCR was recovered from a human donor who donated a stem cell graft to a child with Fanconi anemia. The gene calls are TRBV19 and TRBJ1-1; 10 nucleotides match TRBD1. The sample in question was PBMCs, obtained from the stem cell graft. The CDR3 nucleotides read TGTGCCAGTTGGGACAGGGGAGGTTTTGGGGACACTGAAGCTTTCTTT. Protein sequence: CASWDRGGFGDTEAFF.